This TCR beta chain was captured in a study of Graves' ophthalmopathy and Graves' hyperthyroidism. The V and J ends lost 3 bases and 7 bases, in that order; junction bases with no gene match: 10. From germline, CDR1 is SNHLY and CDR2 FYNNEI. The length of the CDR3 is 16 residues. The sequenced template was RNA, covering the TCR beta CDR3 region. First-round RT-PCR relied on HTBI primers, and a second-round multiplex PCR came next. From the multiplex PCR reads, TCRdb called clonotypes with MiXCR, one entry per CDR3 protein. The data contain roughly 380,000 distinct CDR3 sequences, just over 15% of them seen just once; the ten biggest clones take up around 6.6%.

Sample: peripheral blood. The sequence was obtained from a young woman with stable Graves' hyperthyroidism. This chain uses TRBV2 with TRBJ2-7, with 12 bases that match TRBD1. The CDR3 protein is CASSDLGGTGGPEQYF. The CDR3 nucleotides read TGTGCCAGCAGTGACCTGGGAGGGACAGGGGGCCCTGAGCAGTACTTC.